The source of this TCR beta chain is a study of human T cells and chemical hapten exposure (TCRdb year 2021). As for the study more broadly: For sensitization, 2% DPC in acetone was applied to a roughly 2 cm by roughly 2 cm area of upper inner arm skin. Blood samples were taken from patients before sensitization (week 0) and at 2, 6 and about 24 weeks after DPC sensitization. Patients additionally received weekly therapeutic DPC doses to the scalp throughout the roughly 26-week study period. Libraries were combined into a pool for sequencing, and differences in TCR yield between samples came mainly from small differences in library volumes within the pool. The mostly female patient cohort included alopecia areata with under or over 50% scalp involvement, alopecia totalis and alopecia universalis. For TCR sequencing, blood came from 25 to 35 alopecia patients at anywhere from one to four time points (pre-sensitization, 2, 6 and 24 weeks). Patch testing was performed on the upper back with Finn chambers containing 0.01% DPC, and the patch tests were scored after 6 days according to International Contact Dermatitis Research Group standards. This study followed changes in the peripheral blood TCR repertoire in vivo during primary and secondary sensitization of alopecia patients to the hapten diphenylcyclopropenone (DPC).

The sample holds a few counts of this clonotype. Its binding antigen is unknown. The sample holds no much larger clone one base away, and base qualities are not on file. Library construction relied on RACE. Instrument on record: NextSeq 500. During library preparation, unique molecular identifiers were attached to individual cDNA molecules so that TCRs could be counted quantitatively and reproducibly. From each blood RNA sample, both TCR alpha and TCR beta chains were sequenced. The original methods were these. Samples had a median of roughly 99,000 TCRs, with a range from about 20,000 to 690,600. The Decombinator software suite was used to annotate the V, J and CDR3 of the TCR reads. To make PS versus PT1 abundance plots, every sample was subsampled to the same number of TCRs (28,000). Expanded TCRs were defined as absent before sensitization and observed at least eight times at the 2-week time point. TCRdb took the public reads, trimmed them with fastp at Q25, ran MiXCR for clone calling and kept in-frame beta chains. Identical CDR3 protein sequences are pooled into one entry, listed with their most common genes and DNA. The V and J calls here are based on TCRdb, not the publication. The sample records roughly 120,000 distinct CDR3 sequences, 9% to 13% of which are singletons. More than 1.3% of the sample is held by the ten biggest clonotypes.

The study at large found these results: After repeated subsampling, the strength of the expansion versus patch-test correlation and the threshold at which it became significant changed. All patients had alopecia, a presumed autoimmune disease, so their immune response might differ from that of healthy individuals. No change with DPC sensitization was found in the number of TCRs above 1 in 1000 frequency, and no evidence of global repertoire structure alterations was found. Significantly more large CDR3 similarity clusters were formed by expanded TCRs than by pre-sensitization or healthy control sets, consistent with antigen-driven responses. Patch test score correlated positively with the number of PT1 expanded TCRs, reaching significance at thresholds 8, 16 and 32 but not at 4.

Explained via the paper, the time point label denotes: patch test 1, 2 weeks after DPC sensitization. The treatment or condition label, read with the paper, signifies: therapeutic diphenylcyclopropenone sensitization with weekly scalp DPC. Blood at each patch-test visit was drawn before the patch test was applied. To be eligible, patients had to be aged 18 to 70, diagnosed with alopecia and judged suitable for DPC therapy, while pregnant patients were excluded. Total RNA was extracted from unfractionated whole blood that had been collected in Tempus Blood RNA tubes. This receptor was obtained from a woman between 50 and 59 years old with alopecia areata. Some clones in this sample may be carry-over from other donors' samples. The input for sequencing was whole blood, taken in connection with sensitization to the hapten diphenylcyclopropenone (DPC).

The CDR3: CATSRDWGSPTGQYF. The DNA sequence is as follows: TGTGCCACCAGCAGAGATTGGGGATCACCAACGGGGCAGTACTTC. The chain employs TRBV15 and TRBJ2-7; there is no confident call for the D gene. The CDR3 starts with the cysteine, ends with the phenylalanine, and has 15 residues. Just the 45-base CDR3 DNA is kept, in frame starting at base 1. A distance of 18 bases separates the germline ends of V and J, which lose 0 bases and 9 bases respectively. Based on the germline V gene (reference sequence), the CDR1 and CDR2 sequences are LNHNV and YYDKDF.